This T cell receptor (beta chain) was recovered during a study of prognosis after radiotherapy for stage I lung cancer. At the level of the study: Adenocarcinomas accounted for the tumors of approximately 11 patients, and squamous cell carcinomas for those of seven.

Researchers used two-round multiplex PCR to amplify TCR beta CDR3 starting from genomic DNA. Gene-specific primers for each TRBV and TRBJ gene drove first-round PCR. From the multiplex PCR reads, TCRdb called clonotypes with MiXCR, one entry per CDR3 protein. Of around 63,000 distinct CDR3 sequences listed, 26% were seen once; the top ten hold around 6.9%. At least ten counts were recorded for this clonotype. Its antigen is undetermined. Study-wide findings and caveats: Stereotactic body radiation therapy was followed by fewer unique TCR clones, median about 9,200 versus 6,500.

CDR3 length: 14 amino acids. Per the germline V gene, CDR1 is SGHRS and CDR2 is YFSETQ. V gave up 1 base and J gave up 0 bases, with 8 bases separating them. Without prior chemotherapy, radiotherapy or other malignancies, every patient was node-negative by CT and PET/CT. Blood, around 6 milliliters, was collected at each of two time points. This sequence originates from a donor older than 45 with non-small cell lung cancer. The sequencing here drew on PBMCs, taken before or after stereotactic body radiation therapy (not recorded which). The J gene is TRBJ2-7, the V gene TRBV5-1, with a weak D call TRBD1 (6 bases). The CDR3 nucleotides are TGCGCCAGCAGCTTGCAGGGGAGCTCCTACGAGCAGTACTTC. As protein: CASSLQGSSYEQYF. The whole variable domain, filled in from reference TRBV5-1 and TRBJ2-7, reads KAGVTQTPRYLIKTRGQQVTLSCSPISGHRSVSWYQQTPGQGLQFLFEYFSETQRNKGNFPGRFSGRQFSNSRSEMNVSTLELGDSALYLCASSLQGSSYEQYFGPGTRLTVT.